Only a few counts were recorded for the clone carrying this T cell receptor beta chain. What it binds is not known. On the basis of clinical symptoms, serum thyroxine and TRAb, thyroid ultrasound and orbital computed tomography, diagnoses were made. The germline V gene encodes CDR1 KGHDR and CDR2 SFDVKD. The V gene lost 4 bases and the J gene lost 9 bases, with 9 bases spanning the gap. The CDR3 runs to 12 residues. This sample is drawn from a study of T cells in Graves' hyperthyroidism and ophthalmopathy. Across the study: Sampling of peripheral blood happened at initial diagnosis, prior to any treatment. Study-wide points: Researchers report that a 13 V-J model separated ophthalmopathy from stable hyperthyroidism. For ophthalmopathy, model prediction preceded onset by a median 6.5 months.

There were TCR beta CDR3 regions amplified from RNA transcripts. RT-PCR in the first round (using the HTBI primer set) targeted the TCR CDR3. Via MiXCR, TCRdb re-called the multiplex PCR reads, giving one row per CDR3 protein. The sample has around 450,000 distinct CDR3 sequences, roughly 14% seen once. Sequencing used blood. The TCR originated in a woman younger than 35 with Graves' hyperthyroidism. The rearrangement links TRBV24-1 to TRBJ1-5; D uncertain. CDR3 protein: CATSEPGRPQHF. The CDR3 nucleotides are TGTGCCACCAGTGAACCCGGAAGGCCCCAGCATTTT.